A selection of T cell receptor beta chains follows, all from one sample in a study of Ad26.COV2.S vaccination and SARS-CoV-2 variants. Some clones are missing from TCRdb's copy, which holds only in-frame ones; the method was immunoSEQ multiplex PCR. The table includes about 410,000 clones, roughly 90% detected once. The sequenced sample was peripheral blood, obtained in a trial of Ad26.COV2.S vaccine versus placebo. Every receptor here comes from a person between 18 and 65 years old who received the Ad26.COV2.S COVID-19 vaccine or a placebo. The CDR3 runs from the conserved cysteine through the conserved F or W. D genes are given only for firm matches. Clone size is not always given. Where it is, it says once, few, many or a class for expanded clones.

D gene | J gene | V gene | clone size | CDR3 DNA | CDR3 protein
. | TRBJ2-7 | TRBV9 | once | TGTGCCAGCAGCGTAGTCCCGGGACCATCCTACGAGCAGTACTTC | CASSVVPGPSYEQYF
. | TRBJ1-3 | TRBV11-2 | . | TGTGCCAGCAGCCGTAGCCTCTCTGGAAACACCATATATTTT | CASSRSLSGNTIYF
. | TRBJ2-1 | TRBV10-3 | . | TGTGCCATCAGTCCCGTGGGATCCGAAAATGAGCAGTTCTTC | CAISPVGSENEQFF
. | TRBJ2-5 | TRBV15 | . | TGTGCCACCAGCAGGGTAACAGAGACCCAGTACTTC | CATSRVTETQYF
TRBD1 | TRBJ2-7 | TRBV28 | . | TGTGCCAGCAATATGGACAGGAGTCCCTACGAGCAGTACTTC | CASNMDRSPYEQYF
. | TRBJ2-3 | TRBV7-8 | . | TGTGCCAGCAGGGCCGGATCGGGCACAGATACGCAGTATTTT | CASRAGSGTDTQYF
. | TRBJ1-1 | TRBV11-2 | . | TGTGCCAGCAGCACAAACACTGAAGCTTTCTTT | CASSTNTEAFF
TRBD1 | TRBJ2-5 | TRBV9 | . | TGTGCCAGCAGCCCTTGGGACAGGGGACAAGAGACCCAGTACTTC | CASSPWDRGQETQYF
. | TRBJ1-2 | TRBV30 | once | TGTGCCTGGAGTGTACCTGGTGTTCGTGGCTACACCTTC | CAWSVPGVRGYTF
TRBD1 | TRBJ1-1 | TRBV7-6 | few | TGTGCCAGCAGCCCCGGACAGGGCACTGAAGCTTTCTTT | CASSPGQGTEAFF
. | TRBJ2-7 | TRBV27 | . | TGTGCCAGCAGTTTGTCAGGGGGGCGATACTACGAGCAGTACTTC | CASSLSGGRYYEQYF
TRBD1 | TRBJ2-4 | TRBV6-5 | once | TGTGCCAGCAGAGCGGGGACAGGGGCTGAGGACATTCAGTACTTC | CASRAGTGAEDIQYF
. | TRBJ2-5 | TRBV2 | once | TGTGCCAGCAGCTCCGACTACCAAGAGACCCAGTACTTC | CASSSDYQETQYF
TRBD1 | TRBJ1-5 | TRBV7-6 | . | TGTGCCAGCAGCTCCTCAGGGGGCTGGGATCAGCCCCAGCATTTT | CASSSSGGWDQPQHF
TRBD2 | TRBJ2-3 | TRBV10-3 | . | TGTGCCACCCAGCGGGGGGTCACAGATACGCAGTATTTT | CATQRGVTDTQYF
TRBD1 | TRBJ1-1 | TRBV13 | . | TGTGCCAGCAGCTTTGGAGGGGGCGAAGCTTTCTTT | CASSFGGGEAFF
. | TRBJ1-1 | TRBV24-1 | . | TGTGCCACCAGTGATTCTGAGAGGGTCACTGAAGCTTTCTTT | CATSDSERVTEAFF
. | TRBJ2-1 | TRBV9 | . | TGTGCCAGCAGCGTAGGTACAGGGCAAACCTACAATGAGCAGTTCTTC | CASSVGTGQTYNEQFF
TRBD1 | TRBJ1-1 | TRBV18 | . | TGTGCCAGCTCACCGGGACAGGGGGCAAGAGAAGCTTTCTTT | CASSPGQGAREAFF
. | TRBJ1-5 | TRBV6-2/TRBV6-3 | few | TGTGCCAGCAGTATACGGACCAGATATAGCAATCAGCCCCAGCATTTT | CASSIRTRYSNQPQHF
. | TRBJ2-7 | TRBV6-5 | . | TGTGCCAGCGGAAACCCGGGGCCCTCCTACGAGCAGTACTTC | CASGNPGPSYEQYF
. | TRBJ2-7 | TRBV20-1 | . | TGCAGTGCTTCCGGGGGCCAGCAGTACTTC | CSASGGQQYF
TRBD1 | TRBJ2-3 | TRBV2 | . | TGTGCCAGCAGGGGACAGACCACAGATACGCAGTATTTT | CASRGQTTDTQYF
. | TRBJ2-3 | TRBV29-1 | . | TGCAGCGAAATGACAGGTCTAAGCACAGATACGCAGTATTTT | CSEMTGLSTDTQYF
. | TRBJ2-1 | TRBV6-1 | . | TGTGCCAGCAGTGAAGAACCCGGGGGTGGGTTCTACAATGAGCAGTTCTTC | CASSEEPGGGFYNEQFF
. | TRBJ2-7 | TRBV4-3 | . | TGCGCCAGCAGCCAAGATCCGTCAGGGGTCGCCTACGAGCAGTACTTC | CASSQDPSGVAYEQYF
TRBD1 | TRBJ2-7 | TRBV15 | . | TGTGCCACCAGCAGAGATACCGGGACAGGGAGGTTCGGGCAGTACTTC | CATSRDTGTGRFGQYF
TRBD1 | TRBJ1-2 | TRBV6-5 | . | TGTGCCAGCATGGAGCAGGGGGCCTCGGAAGGCTACACCTTC | CASMEQGASEGYTF
TRBD2 | TRBJ2-7 | TRBV6-5 | . | TGTGCCAGCGAGCGGGGGGACTCCTACGAGCAGTACTTC | CASERGDSYEQYF
. | TRBJ1-2 | TRBV24-1 | . | TGTGCCACCAGTGATTCTATGTTCAGGGGCTACACCTTC | CATSDSMFRGYTF
. | TRBJ1-5 | TRBV19 | . | TGTGCCAGTAGTATACGCAGGGATCAGCCCCAGCATTTT | CASSIRRDQPQHF
TRBD1 | TRBJ1-6 | TRBV19 | . | TGTGCCAGAGTCGACAGGGGTTTGTCACCCCTCCACTTT | CARVDRGLSPLHF
TRBD1 | TRBJ1-1 | TRBV5-5 | . | TGTGCCAGCAGCTTGTGGGACAGGCTTTTGGAAGCTTTCTTT | CASSLWDRLLEAFF
TRBD1 | TRBJ1-4 | TRBV9 | . | TGTGCCAGCAGCCTCACAGGGGCAACTAATGAAAAACTGTTTTTT | CASSLTGATNEKLFF
. | TRBJ2-2 | TRBV19 | few | TGTGCCAGTAGTATAGAATCCGGCGGGGTGGCCCGTGTTGGGGAGCTGTTTTTT | CASSIESGGVARVGELFF
TRBD2 | TRBJ2-7 | TRBV5-1 | . | TGCGCCAGCAGCTTGGAGCATCCCTTAGCGGGGGCCGGCTACGGGCAGTACTTC | CASSLEHPLAGAGYGQYF
. | TRBJ2-1 | TRBV9 | few | TGTGCCAGCAGCGCCGCCGCTAGCTCCTACAATGAGCAGTTCTTC | CASSAAASSYNEQFF
. | TRBJ2-7 | TRBV11-2 | few | TGTGCCAGTAGTAGTGGGACCTCCTACGAGCAGTACTTC | CASSSGTSYEQYF
. | TRBJ2-5 | TRBV6-5 | . | TGTGCCAGCAGTCATCGTGGTGGACAAGAGACCCAGTACTTC | CASSHRGGQETQYF
. | TRBJ2-2 | TRBV5-6 | once | TGTGCCAGCAGCTTAAGAGGGTTCATGACCGGGGAGCTGTTTTTT | CASSLRGFMTGELFF
TRBD2 | TRBJ2-1 | TRBV11-3 | . | TGTGCCAGCAGCTTAGATCTGCCGCTTGCGGGGGGCAACAATGAGCAGTTCTTC | CASSLDLPLAGGNNEQFF
TRBD1 | TRBJ1-3 | TRBV6-6 | . | TGTGCCAGCAGTCGGGGGACAGGGGATAAAATTGGAAACACCATATATTTT | CASSRGTGDKIGNTIYF
. | TRBJ2-2 | TRBV2 | . | TGTGCCACCCGATGGGGGGAGGACACCGGGGAGCTGTTTTTT | CATRWGEDTGELFF
. | TRBJ2-7 | TRBV19 | . | TGTGCTCGGGGACCGAACTACGAGCAGTACTTC | CARGPNYEQYF
TRBD2 | TRBJ2-1 | TRBV7-8 | once | TGTGCCAGCAGCCCGAAACGGGGGGGTCACAATGAGCAGTTCTTC | CASSPKRGGHNEQFF
TRBD2 | TRBJ2-3 | TRBV5-5 | . | TGTGCCAGCAGCTTCGGTAGCGGGGGGGCGGTAGATACGCAGTATTTT | CASSFGSGGAVDTQYF
TRBD1 | TRBJ1-6 | TRBV14 | . | TGTGCCAGCAGCCCGGCGACAGGGCTTGATAATTCACCCCTCCACTTT | CASSPATGLDNSPLHF
TRBD1 | TRBJ1-2 | TRBV5-6 | . | TGTGCCAGCAGCTTGGGGACAGGTTTCTATGGCTACACCTTC | CASSLGTGFYGYTF
. | TRBJ2-7 | TRBV5-1 | . | TGCGCCAGCAGCTTTACAGGGTCCGAGCAGTACTTC | CASSFTGSEQYF
. | TRBJ2-5 | TRBV7-9 | once | TGTGCCAGCAGCTTAGCCCCAGGGGTTGAGACCCAGTACTTC | CASSLAPGVETQYF
. | TRBJ2-7 | TRBV27 | once | TGTGCCAGCAGTTTTGGGTATTTAAATCCCGAGCAGTACTTC | CASSFGYLNPEQYF
. | TRBJ2-5 | TRBV4-1 | . | TGCGCCAGCAGCTACACAGGAAAAGAGACCCAGTACTTC | CASSYTGKETQYF
TRBD1 | TRBJ1-3 | TRBV7-2 | . | TGTGCCAGCAGCTTAAGACAGGGGGCCTTAAACACCATATATTTT | CASSLRQGALNTIYF
TRBD1 | TRBJ2-7 | TRBV3-1/TRBV3-2 | . | TGTGCCAGCAGCCAAGATCGGGGACAGAGGACTGGGGAGCAGTACTTC | CASSQDRGQRTGEQYF
TRBD1 | TRBJ2-1 | TRBV27 | . | TGTGCCAGCAGTTTAGGACAGGGGTACAATGAGCAGTTCTTC | CASSLGQGYNEQFF